These 28 T cell receptor beta chains came from one sample sequenced in a study of stem cell transplantation in POMP-related autoinflammatory disease. Data came from immunoSEQ multiplex PCR; TCRdb stores just in-frame clones and leaves some out. This sample has tens of thousands of clones, with approximately 91% found just once. Sequencing used CD4+ T cells from PBMCs, obtained after stem cell transplantation. These TCRs come from a human patient with POMP-related autoinflammation and immune dysregulation (PRAID). The T cells may come from the graft donor.

The CDR3 DNA reads as TGTGCCAGCAGTGGGGTCCAGAACACTGAAGCTTTCTTT. Translating it yields CASSGVQNTEAFF. V usage is TRBV2 and J usage is TRBJ1-1; D not certain. The CDR3 runs to 13 residues. CDR1 is SNHLY, CDR2 FYNNEI, per germline. The V end was cut by 4 bases, the J end by 1 base, with 7 bases between.

The chain joins TRBV9 to TRBJ1-5, with TRBD1 matching over 7 bases. CDR3 length: 14 amino acids. The trim removed 3 bases at V and 3 bases at J, leaving 3 bases unmatched. The germline CDR1 and CDR2 sequences are SGDLS and YYNGEE. This chain's CDR3 is CASSAGGLNQPQHF. CDR3 DNA sequence: TGTGCCAGCAGCGCAGGGGGGCTCAATCAGCCCCAGCATTTT.

This clone has only one observation. The V gene is TRBV10-2, the J gene TRBJ2-7; D call uncertain. V lost 4 bases, J lost 6 bases, and 16 bases lay in between. Per the germline V gene, CDR1 is WSHSY and CDR2 is SAAADI. The CDR3 is 14 amino acids. In nucleotides, the CDR3 is TGCGCCAGCAGTGTAGTGGGCAGTGAAGGCGAGCAGTACGTC. It codes for CASSVVGSEGEQYV.

The chain has TRBV30 and TRBJ2-5; a weak D match, TRBD2 (5 bases). The germline CDR1 and CDR2 sequences are GTSNPN and SVGIG (reference sequence). The V end was cut by 0 bases, the J end by 5 bases, with 13 bases between. The CDR3 contains 14 residues. CDR3 DNA sequence: TGTGCCTGGAGTGTAGGGCCTTCGGGGGAGACCCAGTACTTC. Its protein product is CAWSVGPSGETQYF.

This chain connects TRBV3-1 (or the pseudogene TRBV3-2) to TRBJ2-3; D remains unclear. Germline V CDR1 and CDR2: LGHDT, YNNKEL (reference sequence). The CDR3 spans 13 residues. The germline V and J ends were trimmed by 4 bases and 0 bases, with 5 bases remaining between them. CDR3 sequence: CASSRVSTDTQYF. The CDR3 region has the DNA TGTGCCAGCAGCCGGGTTAGCACAGATACGCAGTATTTT.

The chain combines TRBV6-5 with TRBJ1-1; 8 nucleotides agree with TRBD1. Germline CDR1 reads MNHEY; CDR2 reads SVGAGI. Germline trimming cut 6 bases from V and 0 bases from J; bases unmatched to any gene: 6. The CDR3 extends over 15 amino acids. This CDR3 reads CASRYRDRMNTEAFF. The CDR3, as DNA: TGTGCCAGCAGATACCGGGACAGGATGAACACTGAAGCTTTCTTT.

The chain joins TRBV15 to TRBJ2-2; maybe TRBD1 (7 bases). The V and J ends lost 1 base and 0 bases respectively, with 18 bases between them. CDR3 size: 19 residues. Germline loops: CDR1 LNHNV, CDR2 YYDKDF (reference sequence). The CDR3 sequence: CATSRAQGGRGANTGELFF. The CDR3 DNA sequence: TGTGCCACCAGCAGAGCCCAGGGGGGTAGGGGCGCGAACACCGGGGAGCTGTTTTTT. The complete variable domain, with remaining parts taken from reference TRBV15 and TRBJ2-2, reads DAMVIQNPRYQVTQFGKPVTLSCSQTLNHNVMYWYQQKSSQAPKLLFHYYDKDFNNEADTPDNFQSRRPNTSFCFLDIRSPGLGDTAMYLCATSRAQGGRGANTGELFFGEGSRLTVL.

The chain couples TRBV7-8 to TRBJ2-1, with D unresolved. The germline V and J ends were trimmed by 0 bases and 2 bases, with 5 bases remaining between them. Germline V CDR1 and CDR2: SGHVS, FQNEAQ. The CDR3 sequence is 14 residues long. The CDR3 protein is CASSLASTYNEQFF. CDR3 in DNA: TGTGCCAGCAGCTTAGCTAGCACCTACAATGAGCAGTTCTTC.

The rearrangement uses TRBV10-2 and TRBJ1-5; 7 bases map to TRBD1. Per germline, CDR1 WSHSY and CDR2 SAAADI. The CDR3 is 16 residues long. J gave up 0 bases and V 7 bases, and 9 bases lay outside the gene matches. Here the CDR3 DNA reads TGCGCCAGCACAACAGGGGACCCTTATAGCAATCAGCCCCAGCATTTT. Amino acids: CASTTGDPYSNQPQHF.

The gene calls are TRBV13 and TRBJ2-3, with 7 bases aligning to TRBD1. V lost 5 bases to trimming and J lost 0 bases; unmatched junction nucleotides: 17. CDR1 is PRHDT, CDR2 FYEKMQ, per germline (reference sequence). This CDR3 has 19 residues. The CDR3 DNA reads TGTGCCAGCAGCAGCGGCCCGGACAGGAGCACCGGTAGCACAGATACGCAGTATTTT. Translating gives CASSSGPDRSTGSTDTQYF.

The chain is built from TRBV15 and TRBJ1-6; no clear D. The germline CDR1 and CDR2 sequences are LNHNV and YYDKDF (reference sequence). V was pared by 2 bases and J by 7 bases, with 9 bases between. CDR3 length: 14 amino acids. The CDR3 nucleotides are TGTGCCACCAGCAGACGGGTGGACAATTCACCCCTCCACTTT. It specifies CATSRRVDNSPLHF.

The rearrangement links TRBV12-3 or TRBV12-4 to TRBJ2-5, with unresolved D. The CDR3 contains 13 residues. Trimming pared 2 bases from V and 3 bases from J, leaving 7 bases between. CDR3 protein: CASSLSSEETQYF. In DNA form, the CDR3 reads TGTGCCAGCAGTTTATCCAGCGAAGAGACCCAGTACTTC.

V is TRBV16 and J is TRBJ2-5; a possible D gene is TRBD1 (6 bases). Germline CDR1 and CDR2: KGHSY and FQNENV. The CDR3 covers 14 residues. Trimming stripped 2 bases from V and 5 bases from J, with 12 bases between. The CDR3 DNA reads TGTGCCAGCAGCCAACGGACAGAGGGGGAGACCCAGTACTTC. This gives the protein CASSQRTEGETQYF.

The chain couples TRBV18 to TRBJ2-4; 8 bases are shared with TRBD1. V shed 4 bases, J shed 6 bases, and the junction held 8 bases outside the gene matches. CDR1 KGHSH and CDR2 LQKENI come from the germline V gene. The CDR3 consists of 15 residues. In nucleotides, the CDR3 is TGTGCCAGCTCACTCGACAGGGGCCCTGGAAACATTCAGTACTTC. It translates to CASSLDRGPGNIQYF. Together with reference TRBV18 and TRBJ2-4, the CDR3 gives the full variable domain: NAGVMQNPRHLVRRRGQEARLRCSPMKGHSHVYWYRQLPEEGLKFMVYLQKENIIDESGMPKERFSAEFPKEGPSILRIQQVVRGDSAAYFCASSLDRGPGNIQYFGAGTRLSVL.

This chain connects TRBV24-1 to TRBJ1-1; no reliable D call. CDR3 length: 12 amino acids. Trimming took off 3 bases at V and 3 bases at J, with 4 bases between the two ends. CDR1 and CDR2 from the germline V gene are KGHDR and SFDVKD. In DNA form, the CDR3 reads TGTGCCACCAGTGATGCGGACACTGAAGCTTTCTTT. Encoded protein: CATSDADTEAFF.

The rearrangement uses TRBV15 and TRBJ2-7; D is possibly TRBD1 (6 bases). Germline V lookup: CDR1 LNHNV, CDR2 YYDKDF (reference sequence). V lost 8 bases and J 3 bases, leaving 17 bases between the germline ends. This CDR3 region has 14 residues. The DNA for the CDR3 is TGTGCCACCGCAAGACAGGCTTCATACTACGAGCAGTACTTC. This sequence encodes CATARQASYYEQYF.

This chain joins TRBV5-1 and TRBJ2-5; 8 nucleotides line up with TRBD1. V lost 1 base and J lost 5; bases outside the gene matches: 16. Germline V gene data show CDR1 as SGHRS and CDR2 as YFSETQ. The CDR3 sequence is 18 residues long. The DNA of the CDR3 is TGCGCCAGCAGCTTGATCCCCCCGGGACAGGTTTCAGAGGAGACCCAGTACTTC. Its translation is CASSLIPPGQVSEETQYF.

The chain employs TRBV7-3 and TRBJ2-5, with 7 bases lining up with TRBD1. V was pared by 5 bases and J by 1 base, with 1 base of the junction left unmatched. The CDR3 spans 13 residues. In germline, CDR1 is SGHTA, CDR2 FQGTGA. The CDR3 protein is CASSRTGQETQYF. As DNA, the CDR3 is TGTGCCAGCAGCAGGACAGGCCAAGAGACCCAGTACTTC.

The chain links TRBV7-8 to TRBJ1-1, with a tentative D call TRBD1 (6 bases). V was clipped by 4 bases and J by 11 bases, with 23 bases between them. CDR1 is SGHVS, CDR2 FQNEAQ, per germline. This CDR3 spans 15 amino acids. The CDR3, as DNA: TGTGCCAGCAGCTATAGCGGGGGCTGGGGGCTGGGGGCTTTCTTT. Protein product: CASSYSGGWGLGAFF.

The chain couples TRBV30 to TRBJ2-7, with 9 bases that match TRBD1. CDR3 size: 13 residues. Per the germline V gene, CDR1 is GTSNPN and CDR2 is SVGIG (reference sequence). Trimming removed 6 bases from V and 7 bases from J; junction bases left unmatched: 10. CDR3 sequence reads: CACHRDRVREQYF. In DNA form, the CDR3 reads TGTGCCTGTCACCGGGACAGGGTGCGGGAGCAGTACTTC.

The chain has TRBV28 and TRBJ1-4; the D is unclear. The germline V gene encodes CDR1 MDHEN and CDR2 SYDVKM. There are 13 residues in the CDR3. Deletions cut 2 bases from V and 5 bases from J, with 6 bases between. In DNA form, the CDR3 reads TGTGCCAGCAGTTTAGACATAAATGAAAAACTGTTTTTT. Protein: CASSLDINEKLFF.

Concerning this clone: One end of the junction does not line up with germline, which may come from a read error. The gene calls are TRBV3-1 (or the pseudogene TRBV3-2) and TRBJ1-4, with 7 nucleotides matching TRBD1. The CDR3 has 8 amino acids. In germline, CDR1 is LGHDT, CDR2 YNNKEL (reference sequence). The CDR3 region is CASSPRGF. The DNA for the CDR3 is TGTGCCAGCAGCCCCAGGGGGTTT.

The V call is TRBV3-1 (or the pseudogene TRBV3-2), the J call TRBJ2-6; D may be TRBD1 or TRBD2 (5 bases each). Deletions cut 1 base from V and 0 bases from J, with 10 bases between. CDR1 is LGHDT and CDR2 is YNNKEL in the germline V gene (reference sequence). The CDR3 is made up of 17 amino acids. For the CDR3, the DNA is TGTGCCAGCAGCCAAGTATCAGGGAGCTCTGGGGCCAACGTCCTGACTTTC. It specifies CASSQVSGSSGANVLTF.

This clone was observed a handful of times. This rearrangement joins TRBV4-1 to TRBJ1-1; maybe TRBD1 (5 bases). Trimming took off 4 bases at V and 4 bases at J, with 16 bases between the two ends. Germline CDR1 is MGHRA and CDR2 is YSYEKL. This CDR3 has 15 residues. The CDR3 reads CASSPGTTLGTEAFF. CDR3 nucleotides: TGCGCCAGCAGCCCAGGGACGACCCTCGGCACTGAAGCTTTCTTT.

The chain joins TRBV10-3 to TRBJ2-5, with D possibly TRBD1 on 5 matching bases. The CDR3 has 15 residues. CDR1 ENHRY and CDR2 SYGVKD come from the germline V gene. Trimming took 4 bases from V and 5 from J, leaving 17 bases between them. The CDR3, as DNA: TGTGCCATCAGTGGGGGCCCTCAGGGATATGAGACCCAGTACTTC. Its translation: CAISGGPQGYETQYF.

This clone was found a few times. CDR3 residues: CASSLIGGNGNSPLHF. The CDR3 region has the DNA TGTGCCAGCTCACTGATAGGAGGGAATGGTAATTCACCCCTCCACTTT. The chain is built from TRBV18 and TRBJ1-6; D gene unclear. Germline V gene sequence: CDR1 KGHSH, CDR2 LQKENI. This CDR3 has 16 amino acids. The V end was cut by 4 bases, the J end by 6 bases, with 16 bases between. The full variable domain, with the rest looked up from reference TRBV18 and TRBJ1-6, is NAGVMQNPRHLVRRRGQEARLRCSPMKGHSHVYWYRQLPEEGLKFMVYLQKENIIDESGMPKERFSAEFPKEGPSILRIQQVVRGDSAAYFCASSLIGGNGNSPLHFGNGTRLTVT.

The chain employs TRBV7-9 and TRBJ2-1; perhaps TRBD1 as D (5 bases). Germline values: CDR1 SEHNR, CDR2 FQNEAQ (reference sequence). This CDR3 comprises 16 residues. The V and J ends lost 2 bases and 4 bases respectively, with 15 bases between them. The CDR3 nucleotides read TGTGCCAGCAGCTTACCCGACAGCTCAACGTACAATGAGCAGTTCTTC. Translation gives CASSLPDSSTYNEQFF. The full variable domain, rest sourced from reference TRBV7-9 and TRBJ2-1, is DTGVSQNPRHKITKRGQNVTFRCDPISEHNRLYWYRQTLGQGPEFLTYFQNEAQLEKSRLLSDRFSAERPKGSFSTLEIQRTEQGDSAMYLCASSLPDSSTYNEQFFGPGTRLTVL.

This sequence joins TRBV19 and TRBJ2-3, with TRBD2 matching 8 bases. Germline V CDR1 and CDR2: LNHDA, SQIVND (reference sequence). The V segment lost 10 bases and the J segment 1 base; nucleotides outside the gene matches: 4. This CDR3 is built from 13 residues. This CDR3 reads CATGLAGTDTQYF. The CDR3 DNA sequence: TGTGCCACTGGACTAGCCGGCACAGATACGCAGTATTTT.